This T cell receptor beta chain is from a study of T cell repertoires in cytomegalovirus infection. Overall study context: Both a matching HLA type and CMV infection were indicated by public TCR beta signatures.

TCRdb reprocessed the reads via MiXCR and lists one record per CDR3 protein. The table shows fewer than 400,000 distinct CDR3 sequences, with over 15% occurring only once. Whole-study findings and limits: Carriers of CMV plus the relevant HLA were identified by cumulative public TCR beta family frequency. Ex vivo responses were dominated by HLA-C-restricted CMV-specific TCR beta clonotypes.

To note about this clonotype: Its antigen is undetermined.

Germline CDR1 is SEHNR and CDR2 is FQNEAQ (reference sequence). CDR3 length equals 14 residues. Trimming removed 0 bases from V and 10 bases from J, with 13 bases in between. J is TRBJ2-4 and V is TRBV7-9, with TRBD2 as a possible D gene (5 bases). What was sequenced was PBMCs. The sequence was collected from a human donor in good health (CMV status not recorded). Some clones in this sample may be carry-over from other donors' samples. The CDR3 region has the DNA TGTGCCAGCAGCTTAGCTGAGGGAAAGAGAATTCAGTACTTC. Amino acid sequence: CASSLAEGKRIQYF. Full variable domain (remainder filled in from reference TRBV7-9 and TRBJ2-4): DTGVSQNPRHKITKRGQNVTFRCDPISEHNRLYWYRQTLGQGPEFLTYFQNEAQLEKSRLLSDRFSAERPKGSFSTLEIQRTEQGDSAMYLCASSLAEGKRIQYFGAGTRLSVL.